These 16 T cell receptor beta chains share one sample of origin, sequenced in a study of shared clonotypes between healthy human individuals. This table comes from immunoSEQ multiplex PCR, and its TCRdb copy is limited to in-frame clones, with some not included. This sample has fewer than 2.5 million clones; 90% to 95% occur once, and the top ten carry 0.36%. Sequences were obtained from naive CD4+ T cells from PBMCs. Noted subset: CD45RA+ positively selected. The receptors here all came from a man aged 18 to 29 in good health. Some clones in this sample may be carry-over from other donors' samples.

The V gene is TRBV30, the J gene TRBJ2-1, with 13 positions matching TRBD2. The CDR3 is 16 residues long. Germline V lookup: CDR1 GTSNPN, CDR2 SVGIG (reference sequence). Germline trimming cut 7 bases from V and 2 bases from J; bases unmatched to any gene: 8. The CDR3 region has the DNA TGTGCCTTCGGGACTAGCGGGGCCGGTACCTACAATGAGCAGTTCTTC. Protein: CAFGTSGAGTYNEQFF.

V is TRBV5-1 and J is TRBJ2-7; D remains unclear. V was pared by 5 bases and J by 2 bases, with 8 bases between. The CDR3 is 12 residues long. Germline V CDR1 and CDR2: SGHRS, YFSETQ. The CDR3 DNA is TGCGCCAGCAGTAATGGGGCCTACGAGCAGTACTTC. Its translation: CASSNGAYEQYF.

As concerns this clone: Distinct nucleotide sequences in the sample also encode this CDR3. The genes are TRBV5-1 and TRBJ1-1, with a possible D match to TRBD1 (5 bases). The CDR3 loop spans 13 amino acids. Germline V gene sequence: CDR1 SGHRS, CDR2 YFSETQ. Trimming took 0 bases from V and 3 from J, leaving 6 bases between them. This CDR3 reads CASSLGRDTEAFF. For the CDR3, the DNA is TGCGCCAGCAGCTTGGGCAGGGACACTGAAGCTTTCTTT.

This clone was seen only once. J is TRBJ2-5 and V is TRBV6-1, with D tentatively TRBD1 (6 bases). Germline lookup yields CDR1 MNHNS and CDR2 SASEGT. There are 15 residues in the CDR3. V shed 6 bases and J shed 2 bases, with 16 bases lying between them. In nucleotides, the CDR3 is TGTGCCAGCAGACCCAGGGGAGTTGGGCAAGAGACCCAGTACTTC. Protein: CASRPRGVGQETQYF.

For this clone: This CDR3 is also generated by other DNA sequences in the sample. The gene calls are TRBV6-6 and TRBJ2-1; D gene unclear. The V and J ends lost 2 bases and 0 bases respectively, with 8 bases between them. The CDR3 is 15 residues long. Per germline, CDR1 MNHNY and CDR2 SVGAGI (reference sequence). The CDR3 nucleotides read TGTGCCAGCAGTTACGGCGCTAGCTCCTACAATGAGCAGTTCTTC. Residues: CASSYGASSYNEQFF.

The chain combines TRBV11-1 with TRBJ2-5, with a weak D call TRBD1 (6 bases). V was trimmed by 1 base and J by 4 bases, leaving 10 bases between them. CDR1 is SGHAT and CDR2 is FQDESV in the germline V gene (reference sequence). The CDR3 covers 14 residues. CDR3 DNA: TGTGCCAGCAGCTTAGGGCGAGGGGGAGAGACCCAGTACTTC. It codes for CASSLGRGGETQYF.

As for this clone: The sample contains more than one DNA sequence encoding this CDR3. The CDR3 DNA follows: TGTGCCAGCAGCTTAAACCAGGGCGGCACTGAAGCTTTCTTT. Translation gives CASSLNQGGTEAFF. V usage is TRBV7-9 and J usage is TRBJ1-1; perhaps TRBD1 as D (5 bases). V lost 2 bases and J 4 bases, leaving 11 bases between the germline ends. The CDR3 extends over 14 amino acids. The germline CDR1 and CDR2 sequences are SEHNR and FQNEAQ (reference sequence).

This clone was seen more than once but under ten times. The rearrangement uses TRBV19 and TRBJ1-1; TRBD1 agrees at 8 bases. The germline CDR1 and CDR2 sequences are LNHDA and SQIVND (reference sequence). This CDR3 is built from 14 residues. V trimming: 5 bases; J trimming: 7 bases; junction bases outside the gene matches: 9. CDR3 in DNA: TGTGCCAGTAGTCCGCCCGGGACAGGCTATGAAGCTTTCTTT. Translation gives CASSPPGTGYEAFF.

J is TRBJ2-6 and V is TRBV5-4; D unclear. The CDR3 sequence is 16 residues long. V gave up 5 bases and J gave up 0 bases, with 12 bases separating them. Germline V lookup: CDR1 SGHNT, CDR2 YYREEE (reference sequence). This CDR3 reads CASSTPELSGANVLTF. The DNA for the CDR3 is TGTGCCAGCAGTACCCCCGAGCTCTCTGGGGCCAACGTCCTGACTTTC. The full variable domain, with the rest looked up from reference TRBV5-4 and TRBJ2-6, is ETGVTQSPTHLIKTRGQQVTLRCSSQSGHNTVSWYQQALGQGPQFIFQYYREEENGRGNFPPRFSGLQFPNYSSELNVNALELDDSALYLCASSTPELSGANVLTFGAGSRLTVL.

This chain uses TRBV7-2 with TRBJ1-1; 10 positions match TRBD1. V gave up 7 bases and J gave up 3 bases; unmatched junction bases: 11. This CDR3 comprises 16 residues. The germline V gene has CDR1 SGHTA and CDR2 FQGNSA. The CDR3 DNA sequence: TGTGCCAGCACCCGAAATTCCGGGACAGGGGACACTGAAGCTTTCTTT. This encodes CASTRNSGTGDTEAFF.

The chain recombines TRBV5-1 with TRBJ1-1; 7 nucleotides align to TRBD1. The CDR3 has 14 residues. Per germline, CDR1 SGHRS and CDR2 YFSETQ. After removal of 5 bases from V and 1 base from J, the junction contained 5 bases not matched to a gene. For the CDR3, the DNA is TGCGCCAGCAGGGGGACAGCTTCGAACACTGAAGCTTTCTTT. This encodes CASRGTASNTEAFF.

The chain uses TRBV28 and TRBJ2-7; 8 positions match TRBD1. The germline gives CDR1 MDHEN, CDR2 SYDVKM. The CDR3 length is 15 residues. Losses at the gene ends were 9 bases for V and 4 bases for J; bases not matched to a gene: 14. CDR3 coding DNA: TGTGCCAGTGATACGGGGCAGGGGGCTTTGTACGAGCAGTACTTC. Translating it yields CASDTGQGALYEQYF.

This chain links TRBV30 with TRBJ2-7; 11 positions match TRBD2. Trimming cost V 3 bases and J 7 bases; bases outside gene matches: 5. Germline assignment: CDR1 GTSNPN and CDR2 SVGIG (reference sequence). The length of the CDR3 is 13 residues. CDR3 sequence (DNA): TGTGCCTGGAGGGCAGGGACTAGCGGTGAGCAGTACTTC. This encodes CAWRAGTSGEQYF.

The chain combines TRBV28 with TRBJ1-1; D perhaps matches TRBD1 (5 bases). Trimming removed 5 bases at V and 6 bases at J, with 19 bases between. This CDR3 is built from 15 residues. Per the germline V gene, CDR1 is MDHEN and CDR2 is SYDVKM. CDR3 in amino acids: CASSEGGGARSEAFF. Here the CDR3 DNA reads TGTGCCAGCAGTGAAGGCGGAGGGGCCCGCTCTGAAGCTTTCTTT.

In DNA form, the CDR3 reads TGTGCCAGTAGCTCGACAGTAGGTGAGCACAATGAGCAGTTCTTC. Translation gives CASSSTVGEHNEQFF. V gene TRBV19 combines with J gene TRBJ2-1; D is perhaps TRBD1 (5 bases). Trimming took off 6 bases at V and 5 bases at J, with 17 bases between the two ends. Germline values: CDR1 LNHDA, CDR2 SQIVND (reference sequence). The CDR3 contains 15 residues. Drawing the rest from reference TRBV19 and TRBJ2-1, the complete variable domain is DGGITQSPKYLFRKEGQNVTLSCEQNLNHDAMYWYRQDPGQGLRLIYYSQIVNDFQKGDIAEGYSVSREKKESFPLTVTSAQKNPTAFYLCASSSTVGEHNEQFFGPGTRLTVL.

The J gene is TRBJ1-2, the V gene TRBV28; 10 nucleotides agree with TRBD1. This CDR3 region has 16 residues. J lost 7 bases, V lost 5 bases, and 13 bases had no gene match. CDR1 and CDR2 (germline): MDHEN, SYDVKM. CDR3 coding DNA: TGTGCCAGCAGTGATGTCCCGGGACAGGGGTTGGGTGGCTACACCTTC. Its translation: CASSDVPGQGLGGYTF.